This T cell receptor (beta chain) was sequenced in a study of blood T cells in healthy people across ages. Peripheral blood, roughly 9.3 milliliters per donor, was collected. Through a sample-barcoded 5' primer and a J-beta primer mix, a second PCR was run for roughly 7 to 12 cycles. TCRdb re-called the 5' RACE reads with MiXCR, one entry per CDR3 protein. The sample includes about 1.1 million distinct CDR3 sequences, roughly two fifths of them seen just once. Deletions cut 7 bases from V and 6 bases from J, with 11 bases between. The CDR3 loop spans 12 amino acids. This TCR came from a man aged 18 to 30 in good health. This chain connects TRBV12-3 or TRBV12-4 to TRBJ2-3, with D hard to call. Sequencing used blood. The CDR3 region is CASTTYDDTQYF. The CDR3 DNA is TGTGCCAGCACCACCTACGATGATACGCAGTATTTT.